Listed here are 7 T cell receptor beta chains from one sample, sequenced in a study of shared T cell receptors in the human thymus. Repertoires were generated with immunoSEQ multiplex PCR, while TCRdb's copy carries only in-frame clones and drops some. The table has about 710,000 clones, about 90% seen once. This sample was also put to use in a study of human thymus T cells.

The sequenced sample was thymocytes. The receptors derive from a boy in the first two years of life with a congenital heart defect.

The chain couples TRBV5-1 to TRBJ2-3, with D maybe TRBD1 (6 bases). CDR3 length: 14 residues. Germline-derived CDR1 and CDR2 are SGHRS and YFSETQ. Trimming left V 2 bases short and J 1 base short, with 8 bases between. The CDR3 spells CASSFRTGTDTQYF. CDR3 bases: TGCGCCAGCAGCTTTCGGACAGGCACAGATACGCAGTATTTT.

V is TRBV27 and J is TRBJ1-2, with TRBD1 as a possible D gene (5 bases). Trimming removed 6 bases from V and 8 bases from J, with 22 bases in between. CDR1 is MNHEY and CDR2 is SMNVEV in the germline V gene (reference sequence). The CDR3 runs to 15 residues. In DNA form, the CDR3 reads TGTGCCAGCAGACCGACAGTAAGGTCGTTGGGGGGCTACACCTTC. This translates into CASRPTVRSLGGYTF.

The chain couples TRBV9 to TRBJ2-2, with TRBD1 as a possible D gene (5 bases). Trimming pared 0 bases from V and 7 bases from J, leaving 13 bases between. CDR3 length equals 15 residues. CDR1 is SGDLS and CDR2 is YYNGEE in the germline V gene. The CDR3 is CASSVDAGKNGELFF. In DNA form, the CDR3 reads TGTGCCAGCAGCGTAGACGCAGGGAAAAACGGGGAGCTGTTTTTT.

The genes are TRBV28 and TRBJ2-1, with 9 positions matching TRBD1. V lost 3 bases, J lost 6 bases, and 9 bases stayed unmatched. The CDR3 spans 16 residues. Looked up from germline, CDR1 is MDHEN and CDR2 is SYDVKM. The DNA of the CDR3 is TGTGCCAGCAGTTTCCCTGGGACAGGGTTAGGCAATGAGCAGTTCTTC. Translated: CASSFPGTGLGNEQFF.

The chain employs TRBV4-2 and TRBJ2-5, with a tentative D call TRBD1 (5 bases). V dropped 4 bases and J dropped 5 bases, with 20 bases sitting between them. CDR1 LGHNA and CDR2 YNFKEQ come from the germline V gene. The CDR3 sequence is 16 residues long. The CDR3 loop reads CASSPQDGGAVETQYF. The CDR3 coding sequence is TGTGCCAGCAGCCCCCAGGATGGTGGGGCGGTGGAGACCCAGTACTTC.

This clone was recorded once. This chain connects TRBV11-3 to TRBJ2-7; TRBD1 is a possible D gene (6 bases). This CDR3 spans 13 amino acids. The germline gives CDR1 SGHNT, CDR2 YENEEA. V lost 2 bases and J lost 3, with 8 bases in between. The CDR3 loop reads CASSLYRDYEQYF. The CDR3 DNA reads TGTGCCAGCAGCTTATACAGGGACTACGAGCAGTACTTC. The full variable domain, completed using reference TRBV11-3 and TRBJ2-7, is EAGVVQSPRYKIIEKKQPVAFWCNPISGHNTLYWYLQNLGQGPELLIRYENEEAVDDSQLPKDRFSAERLKGVDSTLKIQPAELGDSAVYLCASSLYRDYEQYFGPGTRLTVT.

The chain recombines TRBV30 with TRBJ1-1, with 10 nucleotides matching TRBD1. Per germline, CDR1 GTSNPN and CDR2 SVGIG (reference sequence). This CDR3 is 15 amino acids long. Trimming took 4 bases from V and 3 from J; bases not matched to a gene: 8. CDR3: CAWILRGTGDTEAFF. CDR3 coding DNA: TGTGCCTGGATTCTCCGTGGGACAGGGGACACTGAAGCTTTCTTT.